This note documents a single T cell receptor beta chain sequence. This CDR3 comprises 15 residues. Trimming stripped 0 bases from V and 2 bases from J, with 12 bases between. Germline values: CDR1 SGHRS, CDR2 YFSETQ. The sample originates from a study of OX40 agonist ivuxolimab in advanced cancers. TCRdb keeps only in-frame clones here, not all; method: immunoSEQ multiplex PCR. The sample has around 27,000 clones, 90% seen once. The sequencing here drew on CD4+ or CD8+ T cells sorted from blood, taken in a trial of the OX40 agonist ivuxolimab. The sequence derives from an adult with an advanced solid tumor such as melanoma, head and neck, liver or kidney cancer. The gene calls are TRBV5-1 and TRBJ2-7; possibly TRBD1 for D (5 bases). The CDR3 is CASSLDPLGPYEQYF. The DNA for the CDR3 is TGCGCCAGCAGCTTGGACCCCCTGGGGCCCTACGAGCAGTACTTC. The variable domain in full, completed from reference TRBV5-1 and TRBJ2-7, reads KAGVTQTPRYLIKTRGQQVTLSCSPISGHRSVSWYQQTPGQGLQFLFEYFSETQRNKGNFPGRFSGRQFSNSRSEMNVSTLELGDSALYLCASSLDPLGPYEQYFGPGTRLTVT.